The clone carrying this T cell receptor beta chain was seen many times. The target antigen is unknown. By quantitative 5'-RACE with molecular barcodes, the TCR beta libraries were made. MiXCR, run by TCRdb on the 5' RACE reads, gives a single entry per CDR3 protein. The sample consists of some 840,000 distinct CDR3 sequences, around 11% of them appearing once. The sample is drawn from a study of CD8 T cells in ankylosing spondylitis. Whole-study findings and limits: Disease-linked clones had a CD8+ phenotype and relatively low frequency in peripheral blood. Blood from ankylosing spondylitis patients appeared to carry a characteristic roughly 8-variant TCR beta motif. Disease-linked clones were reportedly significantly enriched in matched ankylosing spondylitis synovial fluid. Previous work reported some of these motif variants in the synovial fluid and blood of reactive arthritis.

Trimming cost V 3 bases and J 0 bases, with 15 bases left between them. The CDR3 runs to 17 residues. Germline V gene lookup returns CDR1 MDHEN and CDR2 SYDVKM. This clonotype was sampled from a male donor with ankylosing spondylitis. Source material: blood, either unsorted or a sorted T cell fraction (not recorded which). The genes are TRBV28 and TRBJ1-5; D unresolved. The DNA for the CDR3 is TGTGCCAGCAGTTTGAGAGATCTCCTATATAGCAATCAGCCCCAGCATTTT. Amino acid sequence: CASSLRDLLYSNQPQHF.